This T cell receptor beta chain appears in the sequencing data of a study of identical twins. Worth noting for this clonotype: The antigen is not known.

Template switching added a universal primer site; cDNA carried unique molecular identifiers. MiXCR, run by TCRdb on the 5' RACE reads, gives a single entry per CDR3 protein. The sample lists 450,000 or so distinct CDR3 sequences, approximately 15% seen once, with 0.52% in the top ten. Study outcomes and limitations: When twins shared out-of-frame alpha sequences, those sequences had excess low generation probability. Invariant MAIT and iNKT cells may have partly biased zero-insertion analyses. It was cross-sectional statistical analysis, not following the same donors, that the conclusions relied on.

This sample also belongs to another study, concerning yellow fever vaccine responses in identical twins.

Material: CD4+ T cells sorted from blood. This TCR came from a woman between 18 and 29 years old in good health.

DNA of the CDR3: TGCAGTGCTAGAGATCAGGGGAGGTCTAATGAAAAACTGTTTTTT. Amino acids: CSARDQGRSNEKLFF. V and J are TRBV20-1 and TRBJ1-4; D perhaps matches TRBD1 (6 bases). Germline CDR1 DFQATT, CDR2 SNEGSKA (reference sequence). There are 15 residues in the CDR3. V lost 0 bases and J lost 3, with 11 bases in between.